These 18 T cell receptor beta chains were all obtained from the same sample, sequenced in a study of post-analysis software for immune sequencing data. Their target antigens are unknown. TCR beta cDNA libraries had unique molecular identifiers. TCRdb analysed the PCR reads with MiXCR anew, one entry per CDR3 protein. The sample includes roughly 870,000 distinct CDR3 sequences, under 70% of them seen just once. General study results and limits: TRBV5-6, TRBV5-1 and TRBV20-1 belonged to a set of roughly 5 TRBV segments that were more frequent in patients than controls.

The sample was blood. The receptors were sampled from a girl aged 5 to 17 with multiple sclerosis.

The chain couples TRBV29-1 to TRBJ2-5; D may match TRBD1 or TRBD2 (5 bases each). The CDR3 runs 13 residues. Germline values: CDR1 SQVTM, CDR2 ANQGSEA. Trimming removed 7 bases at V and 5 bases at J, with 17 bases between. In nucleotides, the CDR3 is TGCAGCGCCGTACAGGACTTCGGCGAGACCCAGTACTTC. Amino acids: CSAVQDFGETQYF.

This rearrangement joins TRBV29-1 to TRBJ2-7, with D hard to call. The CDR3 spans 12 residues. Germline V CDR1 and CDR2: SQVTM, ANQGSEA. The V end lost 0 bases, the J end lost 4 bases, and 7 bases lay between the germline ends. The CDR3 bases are TGCAGCGTTGAAGATCTCCAGTACGAGCAGTACTTC. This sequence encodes CSVEDLQYEQYF.

The CDR3 DNA sequence: TGTGCCAGCAGTCGGGACTATCCTTGCACAGATACGCAGTATTTT. It codes for CASSRDYPCTDTQYF. V usage is TRBV6-5 and J usage is TRBJ2-3, with 7 bases lining up with TRBD2. Germline-derived CDR1 and CDR2 are MNHEY and SVGAGI. The CDR3 spans 15 residues. Trimming removed 5 bases from V and 1 base from J; junction bases left unmatched: 6.

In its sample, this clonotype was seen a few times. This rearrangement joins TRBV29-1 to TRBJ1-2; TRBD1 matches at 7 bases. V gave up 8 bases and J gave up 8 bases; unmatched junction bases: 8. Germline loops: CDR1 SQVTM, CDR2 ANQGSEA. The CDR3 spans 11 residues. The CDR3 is CSLRQGEGYTF. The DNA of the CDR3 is TGCAGCCTACGACAGGGTGAGGGCTACACCTTC.

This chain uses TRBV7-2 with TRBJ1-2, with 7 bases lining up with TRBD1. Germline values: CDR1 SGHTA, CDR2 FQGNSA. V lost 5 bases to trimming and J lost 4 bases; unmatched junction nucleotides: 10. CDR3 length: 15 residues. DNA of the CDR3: TGTGCCAGCAGCCGCGCAGACAGGGACCGCTATGGCTACACCTTC. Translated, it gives CASSRADRDRYGYTF.

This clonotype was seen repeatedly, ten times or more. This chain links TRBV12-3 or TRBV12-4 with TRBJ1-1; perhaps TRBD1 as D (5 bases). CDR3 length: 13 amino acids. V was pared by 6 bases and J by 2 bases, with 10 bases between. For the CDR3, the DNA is TGTGCCAGCAGCTTAAGGGGTAACACTGAAGCTTTCTTT. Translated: CASSLRGNTEAFF.

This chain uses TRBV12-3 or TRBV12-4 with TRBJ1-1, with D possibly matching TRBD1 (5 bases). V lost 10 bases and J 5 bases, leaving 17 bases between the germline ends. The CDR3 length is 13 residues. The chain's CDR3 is CATSRGGVTEAFF. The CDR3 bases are TGTGCCACATCCCGGGGGGGTGTGACTGAAGCTTTCTTT.

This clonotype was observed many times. CDR3 DNA sequence: TGCAGTGCCCCCCGCAGGGACAATGAGCAGTTCTTC. It translates to CSAPRRDNEQFF. The genes are TRBV20-1 and TRBJ2-1; a weak D match, TRBD1 (5 bases). Trimming took off 6 bases at V and 5 bases at J, with 11 bases between the two ends. The CDR3 is made up of 12 amino acids. The V gene's germline CDR1 is DFQATT and CDR2 SNEGSKA (reference sequence).

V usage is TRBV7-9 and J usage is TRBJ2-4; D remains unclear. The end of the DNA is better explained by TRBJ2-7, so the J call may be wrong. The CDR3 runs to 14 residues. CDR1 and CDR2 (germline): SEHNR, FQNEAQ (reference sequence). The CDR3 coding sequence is TGTGCCAGCAGCTCCAAAGATTACATCTACGAGCAGTACTTC. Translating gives CASSSKDYIYEQYF.

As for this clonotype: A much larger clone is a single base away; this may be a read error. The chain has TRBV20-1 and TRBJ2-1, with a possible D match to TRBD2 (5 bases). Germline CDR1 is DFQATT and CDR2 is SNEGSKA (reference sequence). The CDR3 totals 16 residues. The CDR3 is CSAREGSSGDYDEQFF. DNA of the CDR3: TGCAGTGCTAGAGAAGGGTCCAGCGGAGACTACGATGAGCAGTTCTTC.

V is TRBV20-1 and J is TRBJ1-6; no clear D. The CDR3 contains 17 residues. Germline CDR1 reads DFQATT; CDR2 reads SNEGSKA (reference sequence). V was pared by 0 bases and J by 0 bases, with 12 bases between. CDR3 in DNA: TGCAGTGCTAGAGATCATCAGAGGAGCTCCTATAATTCACCCCTCCACTTT. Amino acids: CSARDHQRSSYNSPLHF.

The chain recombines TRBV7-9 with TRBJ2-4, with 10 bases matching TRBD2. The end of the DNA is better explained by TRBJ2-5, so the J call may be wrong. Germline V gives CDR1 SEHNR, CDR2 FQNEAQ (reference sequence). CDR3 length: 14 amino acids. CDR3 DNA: TGTGCCAGCATCCTTAGCGGGAGGAGAGAGACCCAGTACTTC. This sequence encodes CASILSGRRETQYF.

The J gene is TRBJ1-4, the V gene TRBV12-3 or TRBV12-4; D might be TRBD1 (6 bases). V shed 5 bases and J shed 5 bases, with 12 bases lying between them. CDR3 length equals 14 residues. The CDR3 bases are TGTGCCAGCAGTGCGGGACACAAAAATGAAAAACTGTTTTTT. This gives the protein CASSAGHKNEKLFF.

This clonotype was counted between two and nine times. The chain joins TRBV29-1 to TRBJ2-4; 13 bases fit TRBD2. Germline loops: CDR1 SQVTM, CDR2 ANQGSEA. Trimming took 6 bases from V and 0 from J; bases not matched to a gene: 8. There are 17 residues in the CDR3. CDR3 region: CSVYGLAGALAKNIQYF. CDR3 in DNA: TGCAGCGTCTACGGACTAGCGGGGGCGCTAGCCAAAAACATTCAGTACTTC.

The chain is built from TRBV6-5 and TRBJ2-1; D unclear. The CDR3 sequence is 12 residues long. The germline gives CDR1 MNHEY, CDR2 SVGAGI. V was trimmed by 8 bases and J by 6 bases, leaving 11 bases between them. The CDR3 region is CASLNRANEQFF. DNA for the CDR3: TGTGCCAGCCTTAACCGGGCCAATGAGCAGTTCTTC.

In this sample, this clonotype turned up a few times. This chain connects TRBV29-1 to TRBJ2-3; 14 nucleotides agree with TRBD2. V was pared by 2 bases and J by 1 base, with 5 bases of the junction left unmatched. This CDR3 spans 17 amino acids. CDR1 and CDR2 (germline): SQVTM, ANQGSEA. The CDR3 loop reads CSVESRTSGRRTDTQYF. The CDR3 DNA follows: TGCAGCGTTGAATCCCGGACTAGCGGGAGGCGCACAGATACGCAGTATTTT.

The CDR3 region is CASSGGPRHQETQYF. The CDR3 nucleotides read TGCGCCAGCTCTGGGGGCCCTCGCCACCAAGAGACCCAGTACTTC. This sequence joins TRBV5-1 and TRBJ2-5; D is possibly TRBD1 (6 bases). Germline V gene sequence: CDR1 SGHRS, CDR2 YFSETQ. The germline V and J ends were trimmed by 7 bases and 0 bases, with 16 bases remaining between them. This CDR3 comprises 15 residues.

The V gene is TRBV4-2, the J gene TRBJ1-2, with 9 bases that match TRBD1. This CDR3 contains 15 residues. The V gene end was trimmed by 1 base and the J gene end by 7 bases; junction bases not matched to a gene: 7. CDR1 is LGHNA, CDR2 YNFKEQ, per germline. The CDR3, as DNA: TGTGCCAGCAGCCAAGGCACAGGGGGCGCAGGTGGCTACACCTTC. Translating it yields CASSQGTGGAGGYTF.